This record concerns one TCR beta chain sequence. This sample is drawn from a study of CD8 T cells in Susac syndrome. Study details: Within the group of sequenced Susac syndrome patients, roughly six had active disease and roughly eight were in remission. Patients with Susac syndrome, at blood draw, were therapy-naive, on corticosteroids, or on intravenous immunoglobulin alone.

Germline CDR1 GTSNPN, CDR2 SVGIG (reference sequence). The CDR3 sequence is 12 residues long. Deletions cut 0 bases from V and 4 bases from J, with 6 bases between. Reverse transcription of about 0.5 to 1 ug RNA was carried out with random hexamers. The CDR3 of TCR beta was amplified by immunoSEQ multiplex PCR across 54 Vbeta and 13 Jbeta. Using its own MiXCR run on the immunoSEQ multiplex PCR reads, TCRdb lists one record per CDR3 protein. The profile shows some 120,000 distinct CDR3 sequences, about 93% of them singletons. This rearrangement joins TRBV30 to TRBJ1-2; D is uncertain. The sequencing input was CD8+ T cells from PBMCs. This clonotype was sampled from a human donor with Susac syndrome. The CDR3 here is CAWSVATYGYTF. The CDR3 nucleotides are TGTGCCTGGAGTGTTGCCACCTATGGCTACACCTTC.